This TCR beta chain was captured by sequencing in a study of T cells expressing NK-cell markers. Study context: Source material for TCR beta repertoires consisted of sorted CD3+CD56+NKG2C+, CD3+CD56+NKG2C- and CD3+CD56-NKG2C+ T cells.

Germline V CDR1 and CDR2: SQVTM, ANQGSEA. This CDR3 region has 14 residues. For each CDR3 protein, TCRdb gives one entry from its re-call of the 5' RACE reads, without DNA. Its table lists 550,000 or so distinct CDR3 sequences. The sequenced sample was blood T cells: a sorted CD56 or NKG2C T cell subset, CD4+ or CD8+ T cells, or bulk PBMC T cells (not recorded which). The TCR originated in a young man in good health. The rearrangement joins TRBV29-1 to TRBJ2-1; the D call from TCRdb, TRBD2, cannot be confirmed without DNA. The CDR3 spells CSVETTSGGGEQFF.